The 4 T cell receptor beta chains below were found in one sample sequenced in a study of T cells expressing NK-cell markers. TCRdb reprocessed the 5' RACE reads and stores each CDR3 protein as one record, lacking DNA. The clone table shows about 370,000 distinct CDR3 sequences, with the ten largest holding roughly 10%. Input material: blood T cells: a sorted CD56 or NKG2C T cell subset, CD4+ or CD8+ T cells, or bulk PBMC T cells (not recorded which). These receptors were collected from a woman in her forties or fifties in good health.

The CDR3 sequence is CASSLEGGQRTDTQYF. The chain carries TRBV5-1 and TRBJ2-3; TCRdb returns TRBD1, unconfirmable since there is no DNA. The germline V gene encodes CDR1 SGHRS and CDR2 YFSETQ. There are 16 residues in the CDR3.

This rearrangement joins TRBV29-1 to TRBJ2-1; absent DNA, TCRdb's TRBD2 call cannot be checked. Germline loops: CDR1 SQVTM, CDR2 ANQGSEA. The CDR3 is 13 amino acids. The CDR3 region is CSVGSGIVGEQFF.

The J gene is TRBJ1-5, the V gene TRBV7-8; TCRdb designates TRBD1, a call that cannot be tested without DNA. This CDR3 contains 17 residues. Germline V gene data show CDR1 as SGHVS and CDR2 as FQNEAQ. The CDR3 is CASSTRAGLAGNQPQHF.

The rearrangement joins TRBV5-1 to TRBJ2-1; TCRdb selects TRBD1, and the lack of DNA leaves this call unchecked. In germline, CDR1 is SGHRS, CDR2 YFSETQ. The CDR3 extends over 15 amino acids. CDR3 region: CASSLEASTLNEQFF.